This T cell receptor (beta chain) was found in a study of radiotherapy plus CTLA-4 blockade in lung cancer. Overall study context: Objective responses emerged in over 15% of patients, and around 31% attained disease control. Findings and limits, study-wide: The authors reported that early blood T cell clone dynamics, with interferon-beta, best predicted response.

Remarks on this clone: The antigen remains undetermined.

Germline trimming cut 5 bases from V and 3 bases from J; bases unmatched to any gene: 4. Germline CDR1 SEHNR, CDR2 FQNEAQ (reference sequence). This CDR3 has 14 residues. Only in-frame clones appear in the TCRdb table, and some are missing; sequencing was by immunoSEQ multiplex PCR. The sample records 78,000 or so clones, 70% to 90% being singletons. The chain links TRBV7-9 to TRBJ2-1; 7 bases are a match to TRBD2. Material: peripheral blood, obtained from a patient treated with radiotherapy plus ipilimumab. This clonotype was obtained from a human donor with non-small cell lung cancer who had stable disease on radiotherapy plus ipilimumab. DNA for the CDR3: TGTGCCAGCAGCCAGCTAGCGGTCTACAATGAGCAGTTCTTC. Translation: CASSQLAVYNEQFF.